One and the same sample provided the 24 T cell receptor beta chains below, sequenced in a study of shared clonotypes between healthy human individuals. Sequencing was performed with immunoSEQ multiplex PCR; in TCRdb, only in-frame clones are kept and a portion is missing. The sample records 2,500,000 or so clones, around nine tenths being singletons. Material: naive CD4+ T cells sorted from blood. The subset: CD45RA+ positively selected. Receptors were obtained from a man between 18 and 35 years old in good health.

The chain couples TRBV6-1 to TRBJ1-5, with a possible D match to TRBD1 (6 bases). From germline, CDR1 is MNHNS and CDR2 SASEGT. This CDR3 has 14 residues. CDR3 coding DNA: TGTGCTTCCAGACAGGCTTTTAGCAATCAGCCCCAGCATTTT. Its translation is CASRQAFSNQPQHF.

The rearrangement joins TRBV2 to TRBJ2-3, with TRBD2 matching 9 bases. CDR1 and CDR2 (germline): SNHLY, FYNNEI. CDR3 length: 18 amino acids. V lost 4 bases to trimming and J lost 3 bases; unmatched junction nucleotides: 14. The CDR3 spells CASSVLREGLFWTDTQYF. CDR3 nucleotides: TGTGCCAGCAGTGTGTTGCGGGAGGGCCTCTTTTGGACAGATACGCAGTATTTT.

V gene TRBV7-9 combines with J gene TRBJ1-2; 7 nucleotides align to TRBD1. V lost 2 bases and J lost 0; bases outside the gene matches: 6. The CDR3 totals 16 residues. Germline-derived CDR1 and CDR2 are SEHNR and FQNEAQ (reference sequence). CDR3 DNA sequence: TGTGCCAGCAGCTTACAGGGGGACACTTCTAACTATGGCTACACCTTC. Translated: CASSLQGDTSNYGYTF.

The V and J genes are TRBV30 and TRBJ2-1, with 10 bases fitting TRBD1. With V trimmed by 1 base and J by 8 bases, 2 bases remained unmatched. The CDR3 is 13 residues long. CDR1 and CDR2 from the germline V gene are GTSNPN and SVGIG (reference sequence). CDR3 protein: CAWSEGQGYEQFF. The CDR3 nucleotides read TGTGCCTGGAGTGAGGGACAGGGGTATGAGCAGTTCTTC. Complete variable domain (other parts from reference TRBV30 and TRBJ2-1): SQTIHQWPATLVQPVGSPLSLECTVEGTSNPNLYWYRQAAGRGLQLLFYSVGIGQISSEVPQNLSASRPQDRQFILSSKKLLLSDSGFYLCAWSEGQGYEQFFGPGTRLTVL.

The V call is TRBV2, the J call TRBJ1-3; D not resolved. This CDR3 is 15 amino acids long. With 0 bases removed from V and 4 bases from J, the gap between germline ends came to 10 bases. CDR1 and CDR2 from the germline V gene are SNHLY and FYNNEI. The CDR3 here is CASSEARVSGNTIYF. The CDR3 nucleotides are TGTGCCAGCAGTGAAGCTAGGGTTTCAGGAAACACCATATATTTT.

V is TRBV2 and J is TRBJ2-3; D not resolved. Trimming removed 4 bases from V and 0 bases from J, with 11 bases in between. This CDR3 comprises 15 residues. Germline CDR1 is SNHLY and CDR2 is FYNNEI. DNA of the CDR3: TGTGCCAGCAGTGGAGGCAGCACTAGCACAGATACGCAGTATTTT. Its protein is CASSGGSTSTDTQYF. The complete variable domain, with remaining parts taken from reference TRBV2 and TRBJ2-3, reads EPEVTQTPSHQVTQMGQEVILRCVPISNHLYFYWYRQILGQKVEFLVSFYNNEISEKSEIFDDQFSVERPDGSNFTLKIRSTKLEDSAMYFCASSGGSTSTDTQYFGPGTRLTVL.

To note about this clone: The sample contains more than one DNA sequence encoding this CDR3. CDR3 protein: CASSLDRGETQYF. The CDR3 nucleotides read TGTGCCAGCAGCTTAGATCGGGGGGAGACCCAGTACTTC. V is TRBV11-2 and J is TRBJ2-5; a possible D gene is TRBD2 (6 bases). Germline lookup yields CDR1 SGHAT and CDR2 FQNNGV. V lost 0 bases, J lost 5 bases, and 7 bases lay in between. The CDR3 extends over 13 amino acids.

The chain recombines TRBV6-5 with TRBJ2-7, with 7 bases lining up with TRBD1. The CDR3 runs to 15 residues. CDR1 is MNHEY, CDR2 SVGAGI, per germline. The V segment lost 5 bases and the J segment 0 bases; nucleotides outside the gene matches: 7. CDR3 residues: CASSPTGSSSYEQYF. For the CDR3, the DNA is TGTGCCAGCAGTCCGACAGGGTCGAGCTCCTACGAGCAGTACTTC.

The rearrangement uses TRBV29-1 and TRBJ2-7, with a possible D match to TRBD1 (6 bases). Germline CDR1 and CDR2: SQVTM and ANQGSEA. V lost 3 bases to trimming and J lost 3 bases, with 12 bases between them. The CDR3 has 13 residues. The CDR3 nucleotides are TGCAGCGTTGACAGGGGAAGCCACTACGAGCAGTACTTC. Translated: CSVDRGSHYEQYF.

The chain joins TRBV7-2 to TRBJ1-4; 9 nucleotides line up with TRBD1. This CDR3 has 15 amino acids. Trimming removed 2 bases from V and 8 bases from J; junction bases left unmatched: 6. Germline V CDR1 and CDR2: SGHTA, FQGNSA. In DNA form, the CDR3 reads TGTGCCAGCAGCTTAACAGGGGGCGGCCGAGAAAAACTGTTTTTT. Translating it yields CASSLTGGGREKLFF.

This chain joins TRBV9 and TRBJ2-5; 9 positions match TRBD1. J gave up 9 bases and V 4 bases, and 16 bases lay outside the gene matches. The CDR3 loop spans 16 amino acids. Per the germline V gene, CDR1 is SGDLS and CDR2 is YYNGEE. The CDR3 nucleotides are TGTGCCAGCAGCAAAAGGACAGGGGCGGGAGTTTTGGCCCAGTACTTC. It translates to CASSKRTGAGVLAQYF.

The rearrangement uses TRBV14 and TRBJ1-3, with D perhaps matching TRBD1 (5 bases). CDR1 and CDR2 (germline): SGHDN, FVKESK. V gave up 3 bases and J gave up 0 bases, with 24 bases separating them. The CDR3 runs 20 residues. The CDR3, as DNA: TGTGCCAGCAGCCACCGTCCAGTGGGGCCAGGCCAACTCTCTGGAAACACCATATATTTT. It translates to CASSHRPVGPGQLSGNTIYF.

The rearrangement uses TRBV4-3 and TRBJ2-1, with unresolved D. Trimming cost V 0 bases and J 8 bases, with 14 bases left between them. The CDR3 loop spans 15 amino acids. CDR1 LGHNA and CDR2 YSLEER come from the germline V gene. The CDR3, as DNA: TGCGCCAGCAGCCAAGATCTGGTGATATTGGATGAGCAGTTCTTC. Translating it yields CASSQDLVILDEQFF.

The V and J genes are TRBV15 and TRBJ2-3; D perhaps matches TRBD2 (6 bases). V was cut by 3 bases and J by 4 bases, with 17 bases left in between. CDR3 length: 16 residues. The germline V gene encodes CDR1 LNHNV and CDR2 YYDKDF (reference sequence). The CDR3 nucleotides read TGTGCCACCAGCAGTAGTCTAGCGATTGGCGCAGATACGCAGTATTTT. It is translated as CATSSSLAIGADTQYF.

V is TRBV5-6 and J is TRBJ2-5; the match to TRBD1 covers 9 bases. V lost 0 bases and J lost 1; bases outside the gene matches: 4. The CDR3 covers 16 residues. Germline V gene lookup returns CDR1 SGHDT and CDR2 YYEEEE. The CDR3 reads CASSLVYRGLQETQYF. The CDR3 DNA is TGTGCCAGCAGCTTGGTATACAGGGGGCTCCAAGAGACCCAGTACTTC.

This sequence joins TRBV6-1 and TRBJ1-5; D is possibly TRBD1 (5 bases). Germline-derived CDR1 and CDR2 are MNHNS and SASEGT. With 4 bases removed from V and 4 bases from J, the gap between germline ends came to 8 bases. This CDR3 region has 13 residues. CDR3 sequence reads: CASSGTFNQPQHF. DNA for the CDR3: TGTGCCAGCAGTGGGACATTTAATCAGCCCCAGCATTTT.

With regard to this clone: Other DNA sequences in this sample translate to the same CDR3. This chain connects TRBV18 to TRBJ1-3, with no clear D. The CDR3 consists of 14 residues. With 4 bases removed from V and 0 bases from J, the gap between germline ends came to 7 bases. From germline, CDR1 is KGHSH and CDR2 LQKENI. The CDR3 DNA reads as TGTGCCAGCTCACTGGCGGACTCTGGAAACACCATATATTTT. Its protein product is CASSLADSGNTIYF.

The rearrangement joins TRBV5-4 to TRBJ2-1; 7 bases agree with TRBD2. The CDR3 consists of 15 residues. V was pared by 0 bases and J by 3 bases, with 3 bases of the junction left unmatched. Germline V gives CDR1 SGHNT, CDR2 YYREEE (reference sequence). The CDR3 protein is CASSLGLADYNEQFF. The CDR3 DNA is TGTGCCAGCAGCTTGGGTCTAGCGGACTACAATGAGCAGTTCTTC.

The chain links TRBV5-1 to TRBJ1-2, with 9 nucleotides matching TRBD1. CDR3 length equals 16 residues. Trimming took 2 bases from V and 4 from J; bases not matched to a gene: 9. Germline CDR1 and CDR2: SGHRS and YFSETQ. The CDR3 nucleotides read TGCGCCAGCAGCTTTTACGGGACAGGGAATCTCTATGGCTACACCTTC. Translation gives CASSFYGTGNLYGYTF.

CDR3 loop: CASRIWGEKETQYF. In DNA form, the CDR3 reads TGTGCCAGCAGGATTTGGGGGGAAAAAGAGACCCAGTACTTC. The V gene is TRBV5-8, the J gene TRBJ2-5; weak D call: TRBD2 (6 bases). The CDR3 loop spans 14 amino acids. Germline V lookup: CDR1 SGHTS, CDR2 YDEGEE. With 5 bases removed from V and 3 bases from J, the gap between germline ends came to 14 bases.

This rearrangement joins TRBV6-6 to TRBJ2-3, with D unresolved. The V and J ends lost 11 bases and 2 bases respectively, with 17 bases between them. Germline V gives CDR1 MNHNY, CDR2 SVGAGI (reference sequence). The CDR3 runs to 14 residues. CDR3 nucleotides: TGTGCCTCGATCTTTACGGCTTACACAGATACGCAGTATTTT. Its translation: CASIFTAYTDTQYF.

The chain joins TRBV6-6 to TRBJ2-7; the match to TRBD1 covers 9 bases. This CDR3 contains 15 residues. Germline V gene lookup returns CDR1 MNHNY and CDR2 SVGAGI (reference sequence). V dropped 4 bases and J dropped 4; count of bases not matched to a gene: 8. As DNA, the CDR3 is TGTGCCAGCAGTTCCACGGGACAGGGCCTGTACGAGCAGTACTTC. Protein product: CASSSTGQGLYEQYF.

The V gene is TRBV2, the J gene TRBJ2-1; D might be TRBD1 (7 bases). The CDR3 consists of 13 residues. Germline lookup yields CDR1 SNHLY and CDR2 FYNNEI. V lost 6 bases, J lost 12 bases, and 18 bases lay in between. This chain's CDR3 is CASRGTAGLSQFF. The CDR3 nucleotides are TGTGCCAGCAGAGGGACAGCGGGTCTTTCGCAGTTCTTC.

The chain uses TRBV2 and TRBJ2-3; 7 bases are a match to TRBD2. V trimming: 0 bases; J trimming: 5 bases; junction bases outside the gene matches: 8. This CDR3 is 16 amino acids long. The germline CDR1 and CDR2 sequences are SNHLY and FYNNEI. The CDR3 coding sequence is TGTGCCAGCAGTGAAGCCCTGCGGGGGTATCGAGATACGCAGTATTTT. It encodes CASSEALRGYRDTQYF.